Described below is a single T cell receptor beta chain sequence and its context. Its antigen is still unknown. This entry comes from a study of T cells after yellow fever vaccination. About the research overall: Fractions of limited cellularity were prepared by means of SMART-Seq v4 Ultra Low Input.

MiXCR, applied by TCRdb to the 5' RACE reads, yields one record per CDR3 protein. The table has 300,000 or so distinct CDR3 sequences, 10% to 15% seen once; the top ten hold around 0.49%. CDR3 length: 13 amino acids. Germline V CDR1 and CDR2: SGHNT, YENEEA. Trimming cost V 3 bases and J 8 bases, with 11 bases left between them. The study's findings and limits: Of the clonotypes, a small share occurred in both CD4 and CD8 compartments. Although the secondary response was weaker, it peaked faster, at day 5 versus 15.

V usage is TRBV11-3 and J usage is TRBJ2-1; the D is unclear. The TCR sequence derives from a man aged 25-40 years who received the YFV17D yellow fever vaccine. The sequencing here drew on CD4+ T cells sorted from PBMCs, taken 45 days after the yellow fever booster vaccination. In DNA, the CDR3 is TGTGCCAGCAGCTTCGCTAACGGCTATGAGCAGTTCTTC. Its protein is CASSFANGYEQFF.